This T cell receptor beta chain was sequenced for a study of shared clonotypes between healthy human individuals (TCRdb year 2020). Regarding the study in general: The cohort included a few men and a couple of women between 18 and 49 years of age. Between about 0.9 and 9 billion PBMCs per donor were obtained by leukapheresis. Per donor, three plates each were used for CD4 naive and CD4 memory, two for CD8 naive, and one for CD8 memory. Different laboratories and diverse techniques were used to prepare libraries and sequence TCR repertoires, to increase sequencing depth and limit assay-specific biases. The study deeply sequenced blood TCR repertoires of five healthy adults to estimate repertoire size and the extent of clonotype sharing between individuals.

CDR1 and CDR2 are read off the germline V gene as SGHDT and YYEEEE. Taken from cysteine to phenylalanine, the CDR3 has 12 residues. Here the CDR3 DNA is all that survives: 36 bases in frame from base 1. V lost 3 bases and J lost 7 bases; the stretch between them is 11 bases long. CD8 naive samples were obtained by positive selection for CCR7 among CD45RO-negative cells, yielding a CD45RA+CCR7+ population from which TemRA cells were excluded. The donors were healthy, HIV-negative adults with no recently reported acute infections or vaccinations. Only Caucasian adults living in Nashville, Tennessee, USA were represented among the donors. After blood collection by leukapheresis, PBMCs were isolated using Ficoll-Histopaque density gradient centrifugation and then cryopreserved in the vapor phase of liquid nitrogen. Purity and quantity of every magnetically sorted T cell population were checked by analytical flow cytometry. Genomic DNA was isolated from each sorted fraction and quantified by UV absorbance on a Nanodrop 2000c.

Using the deep immunoSEQ assay, multiplex PCR amplified TCR CDR3 regions from genomic DNA. Genomic DNA extracted from each cell subset was distributed evenly over all wells of several immunoSEQ 96-well plates, and each plate served as one replicate. Each replicate PCR for sorted subsets received around 200 ng genomic DNA, equal to about 30,000 T cell genomes. Purified libraries were measured with a Qubit 3.0 fluorometer, size-checked on a Bioanalyzer 2100, and measured again with the KAPA Library Quantification kit. Every immunoSEQ 96-well plate was sequenced on a dedicated single-read 150-cycle Illumina NextSeq 550 flow cell. On the study's bioinformatics: Because the immunoSEQ output held only junctional sequences and lacked quality scores, the filtering could not match the filtering applied to full-length reads. To assign V/J genes and CDR3, sequences were annotated against IMGT germline references using PyIR, a Python wrapper for IgBLAST v1.9. Reads were removed for weak V/J assignments (E-value above 1e-6), missing CDR3, stop codons, out-of-frame junctions, or ambiguous translated residues. A V3J clonotype was defined by an identical inferred V gene, J gene, and CDR3 amino acid sequence. The percentage overlap between two repertoires was calculated by dividing the number of shared unique clonotypes by the size of the smaller repertoire. RTK rarefaction, the Chao1 estimator, and Recon v2.1 estimates of unobserved clonotypes were used to assess repertoire richness. OLGA was used to compute generation probabilities for all TCRbeta clonotypes that the gDNA method yielded from a few donors. The clones in this table, taken by TCRdb from immuneACCESS, are in-frame only. Not every clone is retained; where verified, under half of the shortfall comes from an unresolved V gene, and the cause of the rest is unknown. Clone size and V and J calls were adopted from that table, with D and trimming inferred from the DNA. A total of roughly 770,000 clones appear in this sample, about 96% of them only once. The top ten constitute less than 0.3% of the sample.

Summary of the overall study and its limitations: Higher generation probabilities were observed for clonotypes shared by all four sorted-subset donors than for non-shared clonotypes. Sampling was restricted to blood, and TCR repertoires in tissue are likely to differ from TCR repertoires in blood. Estimated clonotype richness was generally larger for naive than for memory subsets. Across a few donors, around 5.4% of naive CD4, roughly 3.8% of naive CD8, about 2% of memory CD4, and approximately 0.4% of memory CD8 clonotypes were shared. Pairwise subsampling led to the expectation that sequencing depth would affect the degree of clonotype sharing among donors. Rarefaction of sorted-subset datasets indicated incomplete sequencing despite the large sequencing depth. Because the study included a small number of donors, the genetic and exposure-history diversity represented was limited.

This clone was detected once. The clone's antigen remains unknown. There are no base qualities to consult, and no much larger clone falls within one base. The source of this sequence is a man aged 25 to 45 in good health. Here the chain combines TRBV5-6 and TRBJ2-7; the D segment could be TRBD2, given 5 matching bases. The sequenced material came from naive CD8+ T cells sorted from blood. This specimen's cell subset or site label, interpreted: CD45RA+CCR7+. The nucleotides read TGTGCCAGCAGCTCTGACCCGGGGGAGCAGTACTTC. This gives the protein CASSSDPGEQYF.